The 17 T cell receptor beta chains reported below all come from one sample, sequenced in a study of glioma-infiltrating T cells (dated by TCRdb to between 2015 and 2016). These reads were obtained on an Illumina MiSeq. TCR alpha and beta CDR3 regions were amplified with the iRepertoire nested amplicon-rescue multiplex PCR (arm-PCR) platform from RNA. Starting from the raw public reads, TCRdb applied fastp trimming at Q25, assembled clones with MiXCR and retained in-frame beta chains. Identical CDR3 proteins give one entry, which carries the most common genes and DNA. Present in this sample are 300,000 to 450,000 distinct CDR3 sequences, 41% of which were seen just once. Clones ranked in the top ten supply approximately 12% of the sample. The sequenced sample was glioma tissue, nonneoplastic brain tissue, or PBMCs (not recorded which). These receptors all stem from a human donor with low-grade glioma or glioblastoma, undergoing nonglioma brain surgery, or in good health (not recorded which).

This clonotype was detected only a few times. The chain couples TRBV7-2 to TRBJ2-7, with unresolved D. This CDR3 contains 13 residues. V was clipped by 5 bases and J by 4 bases, with 12 bases between them. From germline, CDR1 is SGHTA and CDR2 FQGNSA. The CDR3 nucleotides are TGTGCCAGCAGCATCAGGTCCCGGTACGAGCAGTACTTC. Amino acid sequence: CASSIRSRYEQYF.

In its sample, this clonotype was seen many times. This sequence joins TRBV28 and TRBJ2-7; no clear D. The CDR3 runs to 13 residues. Trimming removed 6 bases at V and 3 bases at J, with 12 bases between. Germline V gives CDR1 MDHEN, CDR2 SYDVKM. The CDR3 sequence: CASRTGRHYEQYF. The CDR3, as DNA: TGTGCCAGCAGGACCGGACGGCACTACGAGCAGTACTTC.

The chain couples TRBV6-1 to TRBJ1-5; D possibly corresponds to TRBD1 (5 bases). The CDR3 consists of 13 residues. Trimming took 6 bases from V and 5 from J, leaving 11 bases between them. Germline loops: CDR1 MNHNS, CDR2 SASEGT. In DNA, the CDR3 is TGTGCCAGCAGGTCCGACAGCCATCAGCCCCAGCATTTT. Amino acid sequence: CASRSDSHQPQHF.

This clonotype was observed a few times. For the CDR3, the DNA is TGTGCCAGCAGTTTCGGGCAGGGAGCTTCCTACGAGCAGTACTTC. This codes for CASSFGQGASYEQYF. The chain recombines TRBV27 with TRBJ2-7; D tentatively fits TRBD1 or TRBD2 (5 bases each). Trimming removed 3 bases at V and 1 base at J, with 13 bases between. The CDR3 runs to 15 residues. The germline V gene encodes CDR1 MNHEY and CDR2 SMNVEV (reference sequence).

Regarding this clonotype: Given a much more abundant clone one base away, this may be a read error. This likely comes from a read error, as the CDR3 has no conserved phenylalanine or tryptophan at its end. This chain connects TRBV6-2 or TRBV6-3 to TRBJ2-5; 12 bases fit TRBD1. Trimming cost V 6 bases and J 6 bases; bases outside gene matches: 11. The CDR3 has 16 amino acids. Per germline, CDR1 MNHEY and CDR2 SVGEGT. For the CDR3, the DNA is TGTGCCAGCAGATTACTTGGGACAGGGGGCAGTAAGACCCAGTACTCC. Its translation: CASRLLGTGGSKTQYS.

Concerning this clonotype: This CDR3 is missing its conserved last phenylalanine or tryptophan, likely due to a read error. V is TRBV7-9 and J is TRBJ1-1; no reliable D call. Germline CDR1 SEHNR, CDR2 FQNEAQ (reference sequence). The CDR3 length is 11 residues. With 5 bases removed from V and 6 bases from J, the gap between germline ends came to 7 bases. The CDR3 is CASSRGSEAFL. Here the CDR3 DNA reads TGTGCCAGCAGCCGCGGGTCTGAAGCTTTCCTT.

This chain connects TRBV19 to TRBJ2-7; no clear D gene. Trimming removed 6 bases at V and 1 base at J, with 13 bases between. In germline, CDR1 is LNHDA, CDR2 SQIVND (reference sequence). This CDR3 contains 14 residues. This CDR3 is CASSPRTESYEQYF. CDR3 nucleotides: TGTGCCAGTAGCCCACGCACGGAATCCTACGAGCAGTACTTC.

CDR3 in DNA: TGTGCCAGCAGCCCTACGGGACTATTCTCCTACGAGCAGTACTTC. Amino acid sequence: CASSPTGLFSYEQYF. This rearrangement joins TRBV11-2 to TRBJ2-7; TRBD2 agrees at 7 bases. The CDR3 sequence is 15 residues long. CDR1 and CDR2 from the germline V gene are SGHAT and FQNNGV. V trimming: 5 bases; J trimming: 0 bases; junction bases outside the gene matches: 7.

This clonotype was recorded many times. The chain links TRBV6-2 or TRBV6-3 to TRBJ2-7, with unresolved D. CDR1 and CDR2 (germline): MNHEY, SVGEGT. This CDR3 comprises 12 residues. Trimming left V 6 bases short and J 5 bases short, with 11 bases between. The CDR3 sequence: CASSAREHEQYF. As DNA, the CDR3 is TGTGCCAGCAGCGCTCGAGAGCACGAGCAGTACTTC.

V is TRBV4-2 and J is TRBJ1-2; D is perhaps TRBD1 (5 bases). CDR1 LGHNA and CDR2 YNFKEQ come from the germline V gene. V dropped 5 bases and J dropped 0 bases, with 10 bases sitting between them. The CDR3 has 14 amino acids. CDR3 protein: CASSSPTANYGYTF. The CDR3 DNA reads as TGTGCCAGCAGCTCCCCGACAGCTAACTATGGCTACACCTTC.

A note on this clonotype: Compared with germline, one end of the junction differs, possibly owing to a read error. The chain combines TRBV6-2 or TRBV6-3 with TRBJ2-1; D is unclear. This CDR3 contains 16 residues. The V gene's germline CDR1 is MNHEY and CDR2 SVGEGT. The DNA of the CDR3 is TGTGCCAGCAGTTACACGGCGGCTCCCTCCTACAATAAGCAGTTCTTC. It encodes CASSYTAAPSYNKQFF.

This clonotype has only one observation. At one end the junction does not follow the germline gene, possibly because of a read error. The rearrangement joins TRBV7-3 to TRBJ1-1; maybe TRBD1 (6 bases). From germline, CDR1 is SGHTA and CDR2 FQGTGA. The CDR3 has 15 residues. CDR3 DNA: TGTGCCAGCAGCCCCTTGTCTGCAGGGGACACTAAAGCTTTCTTT. Translation gives CASSPLSAGDTKAFF.

Comments on this clonotype: Its ends do not fully match the called genes, so a read error is possible. This rearrangement joins TRBV6-1 to TRBJ1-2, with 8 bases aligning to TRBD1. Germline V gives CDR1 MNHNS, CDR2 SASEGT. The CDR3 length is 14 residues. The CDR3 DNA follows: TGTGCCGGCACTTCGACAGGGGCTAACTATGGCAACACCTTC. Protein product: CAGTSTGANYGNTF.

This clonotype occurred many times. V usage is TRBV28 and J usage is TRBJ2-7; D unclear. The V and J ends lost 5 bases and 3 bases respectively, with 11 bases between them. The CDR3 is made up of 13 amino acids. The germline gives CDR1 MDHEN, CDR2 SYDVKM. The CDR3 protein is CASSRYDNYEQYF. CDR3 nucleotides: TGTGCCAGCAGTCGATACGACAACTACGAGCAGTACTTC.

This clonotype has more than one count but fewer than ten. The chain combines TRBV7-9 with TRBJ1-2, with 8 bases aligning to TRBD1. Germline CDR1 reads SEHNR; CDR2 reads FQNEAQ (reference sequence). The J segment lost 7 bases and the V segment lost 1 base, leaving 8 bases of the junction unmatched. This CDR3 region has 15 residues. CDR3 DNA: TGTGCCAGCAGCTTAGGTCGGACAGGGACGGGTGGCTACACCTTC. Translating it yields CASSLGRTGTGGYTF.

This clonotype has just one count. CDR3 bases: TGTGCTAGTGGTTTGGGGGACCTGGGGGACAATGAGCAGTTCTTC. Protein: CASGLGDLGDNEQFF. The V gene is TRBV12-5, the J gene TRBJ2-1; D tentatively fits TRBD1 or TRBD2 (5 bases each). V was trimmed by 1 base and J by 5 bases, leaving 12 bases between them. The germline CDR1 and CDR2 sequences are LGHNT and FRNRAP. The CDR3 sequence is 15 residues long. The full variable domain, rest sourced from reference TRBV12-5 and TRBJ2-1, is DARVTQTPRHKVTEMGQEVTMRCQPILGHNTVFWYRQTMMQGLELLAYFRNRAPLDDSGMPKDRFSAEMPDATLATLKIQPSEPRDSAVYFCASGLGDLGDNEQFFGPGTRLTVL.

The CDR3 DNA reads TGTGCCAGCGGTTTTAATAGGGCTAGCGCGGGGTACGAGCAGTACTTC. It translates to CASGFNRASAGYEQYF. The chain uses TRBV6-9 and TRBJ2-7, with D maybe TRBD2 (6 bases). Germline V gene sequence: CDR1 MNHGY, CDR2 SVAAGI. The CDR3 is made up of 16 amino acids. V was clipped by 8 bases and J by 4 bases, with 24 bases between them.